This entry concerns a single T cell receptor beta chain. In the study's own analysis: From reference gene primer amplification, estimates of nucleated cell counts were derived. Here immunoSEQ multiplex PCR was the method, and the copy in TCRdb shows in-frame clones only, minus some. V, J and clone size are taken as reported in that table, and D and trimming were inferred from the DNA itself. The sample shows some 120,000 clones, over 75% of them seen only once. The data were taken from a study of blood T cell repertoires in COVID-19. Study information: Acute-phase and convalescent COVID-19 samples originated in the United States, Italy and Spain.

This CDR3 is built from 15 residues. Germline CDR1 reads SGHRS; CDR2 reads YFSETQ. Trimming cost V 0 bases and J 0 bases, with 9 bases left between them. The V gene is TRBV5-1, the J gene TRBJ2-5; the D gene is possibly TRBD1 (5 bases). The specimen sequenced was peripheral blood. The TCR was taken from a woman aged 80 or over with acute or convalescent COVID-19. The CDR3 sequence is CASSLAPGYQETQYF. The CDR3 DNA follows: TGCGCCAGCAGCTTGGCCCCAGGGTACCAAGAGACCCAGTACTTC.